This T cell receptor beta chain was captured by sequencing in a study of OX40 agonist ivuxolimab in advanced cancers. In the study overall: Hepatocellular carcinoma, melanoma, renal cell or head and neck cancer was diagnosed in the dose-escalation patients.

General study points: There were, on average, more expanded clones in CD8+ T cells than in CD4+.

For this clone: Its antigen is still unknown. The germline gene is not matched at one end of the junction; a read error may be the cause.

Sequencing was performed with immunoSEQ multiplex PCR; in TCRdb, only in-frame clones are kept and a portion is missing. There are 43,000 or so clones in the sample; roughly 86% occur only once, and 35% lies in the top ten. The specimen was CD4+ or CD8+ T cells sorted from blood, collected in a trial of the OX40 agonist ivuxolimab. This receptor was taken from an adult with an advanced solid tumor such as melanoma, head and neck, liver or kidney cancer.

Here the CDR3 reads CASNLGTGGAKNIQYF. The CDR3 DNA reads TGTGCCAGCAACTTAGGAACCGGGGGGGCCAAAAACATTCAGTACTTC. The chain links TRBV7-6 to TRBJ2-4, with 7 positions matching TRBD2. In germline, CDR1 is SGHVS, CDR2 FNYEAQ. The CDR3 runs to 16 residues.